One and the same sample provided the 31 T cell receptor beta chains below, sequenced in a study of Ad26.COV2.S vaccination and SARS-CoV-2 variants. The protocol was immunoSEQ multiplex PCR, while the TCRdb copy is restricted to in-frame clones and leaves out a portion. Of over 450,000 clones in the sample, nearly 90% were seen once. Indicated treatment: around 19 received Ad26.COV2.S at low or high dose, single or two shots; a few received placebo; per-sample allocation not given. Samples were taken on day 63 after the first vaccine or placebo injection. Sequenced material: peripheral blood, taken in a trial of Ad26.COV2.S vaccine versus placebo. Source of these receptors: a person between 18 and 65 years old who received the Ad26.COV2.S COVID-19 vaccine or a placebo.

This clone showed up just once. V and J are TRBV7-3 and TRBJ1-1, with D possibly matching TRBD1 (5 bases). CDR1 is SGHTA and CDR2 is FQGTGA in the germline V gene. This CDR3 has 13 residues. Trimming removed 5 bases from V and 1 base from J, with 8 bases in between. CDR3 sequence: CASSTRGNTEAFF. The CDR3, as DNA: TGTGCCAGCAGCACGAGGGGGAACACTGAAGCTTTCTTT.

The chain couples TRBV10-1 to TRBJ2-1; D gene uncertain. Germline CDR1 is WNHNN and CDR2 is SYGVQD (reference sequence). The V end lost 4 bases, the J end lost 3 bases, and 16 bases lay between the germline ends. The CDR3 length is 16 residues. In DNA, the CDR3 is TGCGCCAGCAGTGGGAGCCTCGTCCAGGACTACAATGAGCAGTTCTTC. It encodes CASSGSLVQDYNEQFF.

Concerning this clone itself: The same CDR3 can be traced to other DNA sequences in this sample. J is TRBJ1-2 and V is TRBV9; D is perhaps TRBD1 (5 bases). Germline V gene data show CDR1 as SGDLS and CDR2 as YYNGEE. The CDR3 is made up of 13 amino acids. The V and J ends lost 0 bases and 5 bases respectively, with 8 bases between them. The CDR3 sequence: CASSVGGLYGYTF. The CDR3, as DNA: TGTGCCAGCAGCGTAGGGGGACTTTATGGCTACACCTTC.

The V call is TRBV28, the J call TRBJ2-7; D remains ambiguous. Germline values: CDR1 MDHEN, CDR2 SYDVKM. V was clipped by 10 bases and J by 3 bases, with 13 bases between them. The CDR3 is 12 residues long. CDR3 sequence (DNA): TGTGCCATATCGTACAGCCACTACGAGCAGTACTTC. Residues: CAISYSHYEQYF.

In this sample, this clone turned up once. The rearrangement uses TRBV2 and TRBJ2-1, with 9 bases identical to TRBD1. Germline trimming cut 4 bases from V and 4 bases from J; bases unmatched to any gene: 8. This CDR3 has 16 residues. Germline values: CDR1 SNHLY, CDR2 FYNNEI. The CDR3 loop reads CASSGSGQGRYNEQFF. The CDR3 DNA is TGTGCCAGCAGTGGCTCGGGACAGGGTCGGTACAATGAGCAGTTCTTC.

This clone was observed a handful of times. The rearrangement joins TRBV18 to TRBJ1-5; D uncertain. The germline V gene has CDR1 KGHSH and CDR2 LQKENI. The CDR3 sequence is 15 residues long. Trimming cost V 1 base and J 6 bases, with 13 bases left between them. The CDR3 DNA is TGTGCCAGCTCACCACGTCTAGGGCGAGGTCAGCCCCAGCATTTT. Translation: CASSPRLGRGQPQHF.

This sequence joins TRBV7-2 and TRBJ1-5; D is possibly TRBD1 (6 bases). The CDR3 contains 15 residues. Trimming removed 2 bases at V and 6 bases at J, with 14 bases between. Germline loops: CDR1 SGHTA, CDR2 FQGNSA. CDR3: CASSLYRDNFQPQHF. For the CDR3, the DNA is TGTGCCAGCAGCTTATACCGGGACAACTTTCAGCCCCAGCATTTT.

The V call is TRBV7-3, the J call TRBJ2-7, with 8 nucleotides matching TRBD2. CDR1 and CDR2 from the germline V gene are SGHTA and FQGTGA. The CDR3 is 15 amino acids. The junction had 9 bases not matched to a gene; V was cut back by 4 bases and J by 4 bases. The CDR3 loop reads CASSWSGGESYEQYF. As DNA, the CDR3 is TGTGCCAGCAGCTGGAGCGGGGGAGAGTCTTACGAGCAGTACTTC.

CDR3 DNA sequence: TGTGCCAGCAGCTTAGATCGGGGGAGCACCGGGGAGCTGTTTTTT. Protein: CASSLDRGSTGELFF. V gene TRBV7-6 combines with J gene TRBJ2-2; TRBD2 might be the D (6 bases). Trimming removed 1 base at V and 4 bases at J, with 10 bases between. The CDR3 totals 15 residues. Germline V CDR1 and CDR2: SGHVS, FNYEAQ.

The V and J genes are TRBV18 and TRBJ2-7, with D perhaps TRBD2 (7 bases). Trimming took off 2 bases at V and 2 bases at J, with 13 bases between the two ends. This CDR3 has 15 residues. From germline, CDR1 is KGHSH and CDR2 LQKENI. CDR3 bases: TGTGCCAGCTCACCAAGGGGGGGTGTCGCCTACGAGCAGTACTTC. Translation: CASSPRGGVAYEQYF.

This rearrangement joins TRBV19 to TRBJ2-2, with a tentative D call TRBD1 (6 bases). The CDR3 sequence is 16 residues long. Trimming shortened V by 5 bases and J by 6 bases, and 19 bases separated the two germline ends. Germline CDR1 reads LNHDA; CDR2 reads SQIVND (reference sequence). The CDR3 nucleotides read TGTGCCAGTAGTCCAAGGGGTAGGGGGATTCCCGGGGAGCTGTTTTTT. Its translation: CASSPRGRGIPGELFF.

J is TRBJ2-5 and V is TRBV5-4, with TRBD1 matching 7 bases. The CDR3 has 14 amino acids. The V gene end was trimmed by 0 bases and the J gene end by 2 bases; junction bases not matched to a gene: 1. Germline lookup yields CDR1 SGHNT and CDR2 YYREEE (reference sequence). CDR3 residues: CASSLGGQQETQYF. The CDR3 DNA reads as TGTGCCAGCAGCTTGGGGGGACAGCAAGAGACCCAGTACTTC.

The gene calls are TRBV9 and TRBJ1-3; D is uncertain. Trimming cost V 3 bases and J 0 bases, with 7 bases left between them. This CDR3 is 14 amino acids long. Looked up from germline, CDR1 is SGDLS and CDR2 is YYNGEE. In nucleotides, the CDR3 is TGTGCCAGCAGCGCCGGCAACTCTGGAAACACCATATATTTT. This codes for CASSAGNSGNTIYF.

This clone was counted a single time. V and J are TRBV29-1 and TRBJ2-3; D is perhaps TRBD1 (5 bases). There are 12 residues in the CDR3. V lost 8 bases and J lost 7, with 16 bases in between. From germline, CDR1 is SQVTM and CDR2 ANQGSEA. CDR3 sequence: CSTRTSSYTQYF. DNA of the CDR3: TGCAGCACAAGGACATCTTCTTATACGCAGTATTTT.

The chain carries TRBV6-6 and TRBJ2-7, with D possibly TRBD1 on 6 matching bases. This CDR3 region has 15 residues. Germline values: CDR1 MNHNY, CDR2 SVGAGI (reference sequence). Trimming pared 7 bases from V and 0 bases from J, leaving 16 bases between. The chain's CDR3 is CASTLTGPSSYEQYF. DNA for the CDR3: TGTGCCAGCACCCTGACAGGACCAAGCTCCTACGAGCAGTACTTC.

The chain employs TRBV10-3 and TRBJ1-5; no clear D gene. V was cut by 4 bases and J by 4 bases, with 8 bases left in between. CDR3 length: 13 amino acids. Germline lookup yields CDR1 ENHRY and CDR2 SYGVKD. The chain's CDR3 is CAISGNDNQPQHF. The CDR3 coding sequence is TGTGCCATCAGTGGGAACGATAATCAGCCCCAGCATTTT.

This chain uses TRBV28 with TRBJ1-5; possibly TRBD1 for D (6 bases). CDR3 length: 15 amino acids. Germline CDR1 MDHEN, CDR2 SYDVKM. The V gene lost 8 bases and the J gene lost 2 bases, with 16 bases spanning the gap. The CDR3 region has the DNA TGTGCCAGCTCTCAGCGGGGGGGCCGCAATCAGCCCCAGCATTTT. Protein: CASSQRGGRNQPQHF.

The chain couples TRBV9 to TRBJ1-2; D unresolved. Trimming left V 0 bases short and J 8 bases short, with 11 bases between. The CDR3 length is 13 residues. Per the germline V gene, CDR1 is SGDLS and CDR2 is YYNGEE. The DNA of the CDR3 is TGTGCCAGCAGCGTAGAGTCCCAGAGGGGCTACACCTTC. The encoded protein is CASSVESQRGYTF.

V is TRBV7-9 and J is TRBJ1-1, with D possibly TRBD1 on 5 matching bases. Trimming cost V 2 bases and J 11 bases, with 12 bases left between them. CDR1 is SEHNR and CDR2 is FQNEAQ in the germline V gene (reference sequence). The CDR3 sequence is 12 residues long. This CDR3 is CASSLSSAGAFF. The CDR3 DNA sequence: TGTGCCAGCAGCTTAAGTTCGGCAGGGGCTTTCTTT.

The V call is TRBV2, the J call TRBJ1-6; possible D gene TRBD1, 5 bases. Germline-derived CDR1 and CDR2 are SNHLY and FYNNEI. With 6 bases removed from V and 2 bases from J, the gap between germline ends came to 11 bases. This CDR3 contains 15 residues. The CDR3 DNA reads TGTGCCAGCAGGAGGGGTACTACCTATAATTCACCCCTCCACTTT. This codes for CASRRGTTYNSPLHF.

The rearrangement joins TRBV6-2 or TRBV6-3 to TRBJ1-2; 9 bases match TRBD1. In germline, CDR1 is MNHEY, CDR2 SVGEGT. The CDR3 spans 15 residues. V trimming: 2 bases; J trimming: 8 bases; junction bases outside the gene matches: 9. CDR3 coding DNA: TGTGCCAGCAGTTACCCAGGGACAGGGTACGCAGGCTACACCTTC. This codes for CASSYPGTGYAGYTF.

This sequence joins TRBV6-5 and TRBJ2-2; D gene uncertain. CDR1 and CDR2 (germline): MNHEY, SVGAGI. The CDR3 runs to 12 residues. The CDR3, as DNA: TGTGCAGCTGGCCGAGACACCGGGGAGCTGTTTTTT. Its translation is CAAGRDTGELFF.

The V call is TRBV18, the J call TRBJ2-7; TRBD1 matches at 8 bases. In germline, CDR1 is KGHSH, CDR2 LQKENI. This CDR3 has 15 residues. V shed 6 bases and J 7 bases; nucleotides not matched to a gene: 14. Written as DNA, the CDR3 is TGTGCCAGCTCCCGGGCGGGACAGGTGGTTGGAGAGCAGTACTTC. Amino acid sequence: CASSRAGQVVGEQYF.

The chain recombines TRBV7-3 with TRBJ1-3; 7 bases agree with TRBD1. The CDR3 has 15 amino acids. The J segment lost 3 bases and the V segment lost 4 bases, leaving 6 bases of the junction unmatched. Germline V CDR1 and CDR2: SGHTA, FQGTGA. CDR3 nucleotide sequence: TGTGCCAGCAGCTCGGCCGGGACAGATGGAAACACCATATATTTT. Protein: CASSSAGTDGNTIYF. The whole variable domain, remainder taken from reference TRBV7-3 and TRBJ1-3, is GAGVSQTPSNKVTEKGKYVELRCDPISGHTALYWYRQSLGQGPEFLIYFQGTGAADDSGLPNDRFFAVRPEGSVSTLKIQRTERGDSAVYLCASSSAGTDGNTIYFGEGSWLTVV.

V usage is TRBV9 and J usage is TRBJ1-1; D unresolved. The V end lost 0 bases, the J end lost 0 bases, and 6 bases lay between the germline ends. The CDR3 covers 14 residues. CDR1 SGDLS and CDR2 YYNGEE come from the germline V gene. The DNA of the CDR3 is TGTGCCAGCAGCGTAGGGCACTTGAACACTGAAGCTTTCTTT. Translation: CASSVGHLNTEAFF.

This clone was picked up a small number of times. This chain joins TRBV5-1 and TRBJ1-1; D is unclear. V lost 0 bases to trimming and J lost 1 base, with 10 bases between them. Germline CDR1 is SGHRS and CDR2 is YFSETQ. The CDR3 has 15 residues. The CDR3 is CASSLDPLPNTEAFF. The CDR3 region has the DNA TGCGCCAGCAGCTTGGATCCCTTGCCGAACACTGAAGCTTTCTTT.

The V call is TRBV28, the J call TRBJ2-7; tentatively, D is TRBD1 (6 bases). V gave up 8 bases and J gave up 3 bases, with 14 bases separating them. Germline V gene data show CDR1 as MDHEN and CDR2 as SYDVKM. CDR3 length equals 13 residues. CDR3 residues: CASSLRGGYEQYF. CDR3 in DNA: TGTGCCAGCTCCCTCAGGGGTGGCTACGAGCAGTACTTC.

The chain has TRBV30 and TRBJ2-2; 7 bases are a match to TRBD1. V gave up 4 bases and J gave up 6 bases; unmatched junction bases: 5. Germline V gene lookup returns CDR1 GTSNPN and CDR2 SVGIG (reference sequence). The CDR3 extends over 13 amino acids. This CDR3 is CAWKTGVPGELFF. The CDR3 DNA reads TGTGCCTGGAAAACAGGGGTCCCCGGGGAGCTGTTTTTT. The whole variable domain, filled in from reference TRBV30 and TRBJ2-2, reads SQTIHQWPATLVQPVGSPLSLECTVEGTSNPNLYWYRQAAGRGLQLLFYSVGIGQISSEVPQNLSASRPQDRQFILSSKKLLLSDSGFYLCAWKTGVPGELFFGEGSRLTVL.

V gene TRBV6-5 combines with J gene TRBJ2-5, with D possibly matching TRBD2 (6 bases). Per germline, CDR1 MNHEY and CDR2 SVGAGI. The CDR3 has 15 amino acids. Trimming stripped 6 bases from V and 0 bases from J, with 14 bases between. In nucleotides, the CDR3 is TGTGCCAGCAGGAATGGGGGGAAGTACCAAGAGACCCAGTACTTC. Translation: CASRNGGKYQETQYF.

The chain links TRBV19 to TRBJ2-1, with 14 nucleotides matching TRBD2. The CDR3 covers 19 residues. Germline assignment: CDR1 LNHDA and CDR2 SQIVND (reference sequence). Trimming removed 0 bases from V and 4 bases from J; junction bases left unmatched: 8. CDR3 protein: CASSIDLRTSGGFYNEQFF. The CDR3 DNA follows: TGTGCCAGTAGTATAGATCTAAGGACTAGCGGGGGGTTTTACAATGAGCAGTTCTTC.

The rearrangement links TRBV4-1 to TRBJ2-6, with 11 bases aligning to TRBD1. The ends lost 4 bases at V and 3 bases at J; junction bases unmatched: 5. Per germline, CDR1 MGHRA and CDR2 YSYEKL. CDR3 size: 17 residues. The CDR3 bases are TGCGCCAGCAGCCGTCCGGGACAGGGGGTTGGGGCCAACGTCCTGACTTTC. This sequence encodes CASSRPGQGVGANVLTF.